This T cell receptor (beta chain) was sequenced for a study of cytomegalovirus exposure and HLA in healthy donors. This CDR3 spans 13 amino acids. The V end was cut by 0 bases, the J end by 5 bases, with 8 bases between. Germline loops: CDR1 SGHRS, CDR2 YFSETQ. In the PCR, 60 Vbeta and 13 Jbeta primers were used. The data were produced by immunoSEQ multiplex PCR, yet TCRdb's version contains in-frame clones alone and is incomplete. This repertoire shows around 120,000 clones, roughly 60% found once; its top ten account for 10%. The gene calls are TRBV5-1 and TRBJ1-1; no reliable D call. This clonotype was sampled from a man between 35 and 55 years old in good health and CMV-seropositive. The specimen sequenced was PBMCs. In DNA form, the CDR3 reads TGCGCCAGCAGCTTGGAAGGGAGTACTGAAGCTTTCTTT. Translating it yields CASSLEGSTEAFF.